The 29 T cell receptor beta chains below come from one sample, sequenced in a study of blood T cell repertoires in COVID-19. Repertoires were generated with immunoSEQ multiplex PCR, while TCRdb's copy carries only in-frame clones and drops some. The sample includes about 110,000 clones, approximately 82% of them seen just once. Input material: peripheral blood. The source is a woman between 65 and 79 years old with acute or convalescent COVID-19.

The chain couples TRBV30 to TRBJ2-7, with 9 bases lining up with TRBD1. Looked up from germline, CDR1 is GTSNPN and CDR2 is SVGIG (reference sequence). The CDR3 consists of 13 residues. V lost 2 bases and J lost 4; bases outside the gene matches: 3. Here the CDR3 reads CAWSRQGGYEQYF. The CDR3 DNA sequence: TGTGCCTGGAGTAGACAGGGGGGATACGAGCAGTACTTC.

The chain combines TRBV2 with TRBJ2-7, with TRBD2 matching 7 bases. V dropped 11 bases and J dropped 7; count of bases not matched to a gene: 11. The length of the CDR3 is 12 residues. Germline values: CDR1 SNHLY, CDR2 FYNNEI. CDR3 nucleotides: TGTGCCTCCAGTTGGGGAGGGAGGGAGCAGTACTTC. Translation gives CASSWGGREQYF.

In this sample, this clone turned up once. The rearrangement links TRBV28 to TRBJ2-7, with D hard to call. CDR3 length: 15 residues. Germline-derived CDR1 and CDR2 are MDHEN and SYDVKM. V lost 7 bases and J lost 2, with 18 bases in between. The CDR3 protein is CASNRFVTPPYEQYF. The DNA for the CDR3 is TGTGCCAGCAACCGCTTTGTAACTCCGCCCTACGAGCAGTACTTC.

In this sample, this clone turned up once. This rearrangement joins TRBV9 to TRBJ2-7; a possible D gene is TRBD2 (7 bases). V shed 0 bases and J shed 5 bases, with 21 bases lying between them. There are 17 residues in the CDR3. Germline CDR1 SGDLS, CDR2 YYNGEE. The CDR3 nucleotides read TGTGCCAGCAGCGTAGTTTCCCGCCGGGGGGCGGGAGACGAGCAGTACTTC. Amino acid sequence: CASSVVSRRGAGDEQYF.

The chain links TRBV7-3 to TRBJ2-2; 14 bases agree with TRBD2. Per the germline V gene, CDR1 is SGHTA and CDR2 is FQGTGA. Trimming cost V 2 bases and J 2 bases; bases outside gene matches: 4. The CDR3 has 18 amino acids. DNA of the CDR3: TGTGCCAGCAGCTTATTGGGGACTAGCGGGGGAAACACCGGGGAGCTGTTTTTT. This gives the protein CASSLLGTSGGNTGELFF.

The V gene is TRBV5-1, the J gene TRBJ2-3, with D possibly being TRBD2 (5 bases). V lost 0 bases and J lost 5, with 10 bases in between. CDR1 is SGHRS and CDR2 is YFSETQ in the germline V gene. The CDR3 sequence is 14 residues long. The CDR3 reads CASSLALARDTQYF. CDR3 nucleotide sequence: TGCGCCAGCAGCTTGGCCCTAGCCAGAGATACGCAGTATTTT. The full variable domain, rest sourced from reference TRBV5-1 and TRBJ2-3, is KAGVTQTPRYLIKTRGQQVTLSCSPISGHRSVSWYQQTPGQGLQFLFEYFSETQRNKGNFPGRFSGRQFSNSRSEMNVSTLELGDSALYLCASSLALARDTQYFGPGTRLTVL.

This chain links TRBV5-8 with TRBJ2-7; no clear D gene. Germline lookup yields CDR1 SGHTS and CDR2 YDEGEE. V gave up 4 bases and J gave up 7 bases, with 6 bases separating them. The CDR3 is made up of 10 amino acids. The CDR3 DNA reads TGTGCCAGCAGCCCCCTGGAGCAGTACGTC. Translating it yields CASSPLEQYV.

The count of this clone is one. The chain carries TRBV7-9 and TRBJ1-1; TRBD1 agrees at 7 bases. The V gene end was trimmed by 1 base and the J gene end by 0 bases; junction bases not matched to a gene: 8. The CDR3 is 17 residues long. Germline CDR1 reads SEHNR; CDR2 reads FQNEAQ (reference sequence). Here the CDR3 reads CASSLDGVRGMNTEAFF. The CDR3 DNA sequence: TGTGCCAGCAGCTTAGATGGGGTCAGGGGGATGAACACTGAAGCTTTCTTT.

The J gene is TRBJ2-7, the V gene TRBV28; D is possibly TRBD1 (6 bases). This CDR3 has 12 amino acids. CDR1 and CDR2 from the germline V gene are MDHEN and SYDVKM. V lost 3 bases, J lost 12 bases, and 15 bases lay in between. Written as DNA, the CDR3 is TGTGCCAGCAGTTTGGATCGGCAGGGGATGTACTTC. This sequence encodes CASSLDRQGMYF.

The chain recombines TRBV5-1 with TRBJ2-7; 10 positions match TRBD1. Losses at the gene ends were 6 bases for V and 7 bases for J; bases not matched to a gene: 13. CDR3 length equals 15 residues. Germline lookup yields CDR1 SGHRS and CDR2 YFSETQ. The CDR3 region has the DNA TGCGCCAGCACCCGAAGGGGACAGGGGATAGAAGAGCAGTACTTC. This codes for CASTRRGQGIEEQYF.

The chain employs TRBV16 and TRBJ1-5; perhaps TRBD1 as D (5 bases). The CDR3 is 17 residues long. Per germline, CDR1 KGHSY and CDR2 FQNENV. V lost 0 bases to trimming and J lost 0 bases, with 12 bases between them. CDR3 protein: CASSQSWGENSNQPQHF. CDR3 nucleotides: TGTGCCAGCAGCCAATCGTGGGGGGAAAATAGCAATCAGCCCCAGCATTTT.

This chain uses TRBV7-8 with TRBJ1-4; D possibly corresponds to TRBD1 (5 bases). This CDR3 is built from 15 residues. The V end lost 1 base, the J end lost 5 bases, and 11 bases lay between the germline ends. The germline V gene has CDR1 SGHVS and CDR2 FQNEAQ. CDR3 loop: CASSLDDSVNEKLFF. DNA of the CDR3: TGTGCCAGCAGCTTAGACGACAGCGTGAATGAAAAACTGTTTTTT.

The chain carries TRBV7-8 and TRBJ1-5, with D unclear. Germline V gene lookup returns CDR1 SGHVS and CDR2 FQNEAQ. The CDR3 has 15 residues. V lost 2 bases and J lost 2, with 10 bases in between. The DNA for the CDR3 is TGTGCCAGCAGCTTAAGGGAGCTGGGCAATCAGCCCCAGCATTTT. The encoded protein is CASSLRELGNQPQHF.

The chain joins TRBV29-1 to TRBJ1-1; tentatively, D is TRBD1 (5 bases). The CDR3 covers 10 residues. V lost 7 bases, J lost 8 bases, and 11 bases lay in between. CDR1 is SQVTM and CDR2 is ANQGSEA in the germline V gene. The CDR3 nucleotides read TGCAGCGGACAGAACTCGGAAGCTTTCTTT. Translating it yields CSGQNSEAFF.

The J gene is TRBJ1-1, the V gene TRBV3-1 (or the pseudogene TRBV3-2); D might be TRBD1 (6 bases). The CDR3 is 16 amino acids. In germline, CDR1 is LGHDT, CDR2 YNNKEL (reference sequence). The V gene lost 1 base and the J gene lost 3 bases, with 15 bases spanning the gap. CDR3 nucleotide sequence: TGTGCCAGCAGCCAAGGACAGGACTCACGGTACACTGAAGCTTTCTTT. Protein: CASSQGQDSRYTEAFF.

A single count supports this clone. The V and J genes are TRBV30 and TRBJ1-2; 8 nucleotides agree with TRBD1. Germline-derived CDR1 and CDR2 are GTSNPN and SVGIG (reference sequence). The J segment lost 4 bases and the V segment lost 5 bases, leaving 6 bases of the junction unmatched. The CDR3 sequence is 13 residues long. The CDR3 reads CAWDRGTGYGYTF. The CDR3 nucleotides read TGTGCCTGGGACAGGGGCACAGGCTATGGCTACACCTTC.

This clone is a singleton in its sample. This chain joins TRBV7-8 and TRBJ2-2; TRBD2 agrees at 16 bases. V gave up 3 bases and J gave up 6 bases; unmatched junction bases: 16. The CDR3 sequence is 21 residues long. CDR1 is SGHVS, CDR2 FQNEAQ, per germline. The CDR3 reads CASSFAGTSGRAWIIAGELFF. The CDR3 DNA sequence: TGTGCCAGCAGCTTCGCCGGGACTAGCGGGAGGGCCTGGATTATAGCCGGGGAGCTGTTTTTT.

This clone was detected a few times. The chain carries TRBV19 and TRBJ2-1; no firm D call. Germline-derived CDR1 and CDR2 are LNHDA and SQIVND (reference sequence). The CDR3 is 14 amino acids. The germline V and J ends were trimmed by 0 bases and 4 bases, with 7 bases remaining between them. The CDR3 is CASSIDPSYNEQFF. The CDR3 DNA is TGTGCCAGTAGTATAGACCCATCATACAATGAGCAGTTCTTC.

The J gene is TRBJ2-5, the V gene TRBV5-4; possible D gene TRBD1, 5 bases. The CDR3 is 14 residues long. Trimming cost V 4 bases and J 6 bases, with 16 bases left between them. From germline, CDR1 is SGHNT and CDR2 YYREEE (reference sequence). The CDR3 DNA follows: TGTGCCAGCAGCCTCGGGCAAGGGGCCAAGACCCAGTACTTC. Residues: CASSLGQGAKTQYF.

V and J are TRBV6-1 and TRBJ1-2; D is perhaps TRBD1 (5 bases). The CDR3 covers 16 residues. The germline V gene encodes CDR1 MNHNS and CDR2 SASEGT. Trimming pared 1 base from V and 3 bases from J, leaving 15 bases between. The CDR3 sequence is CASSEVRRGKDYGYTF. CDR3 nucleotide sequence: TGTGCCAGCAGTGAAGTAAGGAGGGGTAAAGACTATGGCTACACCTTC.

The J gene is TRBJ2-7, the V gene TRBV11-2; 7 bases are shared with TRBD2. Germline V CDR1 and CDR2: SGHAT, FQNNGV. The CDR3 has 13 amino acids. The CDR3 here is CASRAGSFHEQYF. CDR3 DNA sequence: TGTGCATCGCGAGCGGGATCATTCCACGAGCAGTACTTC.

The chain recombines TRBV5-1 with TRBJ1-2; TRBD1 agrees at 7 bases. CDR1 SGHRS and CDR2 YFSETQ come from the germline V gene. This CDR3 is 15 amino acids long. After removal of 6 bases from V and 0 bases from J, the junction contained 8 bases not matched to a gene. The CDR3 spells CASTLDREANYGYTF. The CDR3 DNA reads TGCGCCAGCACCCTAGACAGGGAAGCTAACTATGGCTACACCTTC.

The rearrangement uses TRBV7-2 and TRBJ1-2; 7 positions match TRBD1. The CDR3 contains 16 residues. From germline, CDR1 is SGHTA and CDR2 FQGNSA. J gave up 6 bases and V 5 bases, and 15 bases lay outside the gene matches. In DNA, the CDR3 is TGTGCCAGCAGCCTAGGGGCGAACCAACAGGGGCATGGCTACACCTTC. Translation: CASSLGANQQGHGYTF.

This clone was recorded a few times. The chain employs TRBV4-3 and TRBJ1-4, with 7 positions matching TRBD1. The junction had 1 base not matched to a gene; V was cut back by 2 bases and J by 7 bases. The CDR3 consists of 13 residues. Germline CDR1 LGHNA, CDR2 YSLEER. DNA of the CDR3: TGCGCCAGCAGCCAACGACAGGGTGAAAAACTGTTTTTT. Its translation is CASSQRQGEKLFF.

This clone showed up just once. The chain combines TRBV7-2 with TRBJ1-5; D is uncertain. Germline-derived CDR1 and CDR2 are SGHTA and FQGNSA. The CDR3 covers 14 residues. Trimming removed 5 bases from V and 0 bases from J, with 8 bases in between. Here the CDR3 reads CASSPGYSNQPQHF. DNA for the CDR3: TGTGCCAGCAGCCCCGGGTATAGCAATCAGCCCCAGCATTTT.

The chain has TRBV18 and TRBJ2-5; the match to TRBD1 covers 8 bases. The CDR3 loop spans 15 amino acids. The germline V gene has CDR1 KGHSH and CDR2 LQKENI. J was trimmed by 2 bases and V by 6 bases; bases with no gene match: 8. The CDR3 loop is CASSFGQGPQETQYF. The CDR3 DNA follows: TGTGCCAGCTCGTTCGGACAGGGCCCACAAGAGACCCAGTACTTC.

The gene calls are TRBV9 and TRBJ2-3; D gene uncertain. The CDR3 spans 16 residues. From germline, CDR1 is SGDLS and CDR2 YYNGEE. V shed 0 bases and J shed 0 bases, with 11 bases lying between them. The CDR3 reads CASSVGPALSTDTQYF. As DNA, the CDR3 is TGTGCCAGCAGCGTAGGCCCAGCGCTGAGCACAGATACGCAGTATTTT. The variable domain in full, with the rest retrieved from reference TRBV9 and TRBJ2-3, is DSGVTQTPKHLITATGQRVTLRCSPRSGDLSVYWYQQSLDQGLQFLIQYYNGEERAKGNILERFSAQQFPDLHSELNLSSLELGDSALYFCASSVGPALSTDTQYFGPGTRLTVL.

J is TRBJ1-2 and V is TRBV27, with 8 bases that match TRBD1. The CDR3 has 19 amino acids. The germline CDR1 and CDR2 sequences are MNHEY and SMNVEV (reference sequence). After removal of 0 bases from V and 0 bases from J, the junction contained 12 bases not matched to a gene. This chain's CDR3 is CASSLSSGDRRETNYGYTF. DNA of the CDR3: TGTGCCAGCAGTTTATCCTCGGGGGACAGGAGAGAGACTAACTATGGCTACACCTTC.

The chain's CDR3 is CASSLQGLNRKPQHF. Here the CDR3 DNA reads TGTGCCAGCAGTTTACAAGGCCTCAACAGGAAGCCCCAGCATTTT. The chain joins TRBV28 to TRBJ1-5, with a tentative D call TRBD1 (5 bases). The CDR3 contains 15 residues. Trimming took 2 bases from V and 8 from J, leaving 16 bases between them. CDR1 is MDHEN, CDR2 SYDVKM, per germline.